The sequence of this T cell receptor beta chain was determined in a study of beta chain features in type 1 diabetes. This clone was seen at least ten times. Other nucleotide sequences in the sample specify the same CDR3. The CDR3 has 12 residues. Germline V gene data show CDR1 as GTSNPN and CDR2 as SVGIG (reference sequence). Trimming left V 0 bases short and J 5 bases short, with 7 bases between. Purity above 98% was achieved in all sorted populations. Since all of the isolated RNA was reverse transcribed, expressed TCRB transcripts were what got sequenced. Only in-frame clones appear in the TCRdb table, and some are missing; sequencing was by immunoSEQ multiplex PCR. Among around 250,000 clones listed, around 26% were seen once.

Sequencing was performed on central memory CD4+ T cells from blood. The receptor comes from a man in his thirties or forties in good health. The V and J genes are TRBV30 and TRBJ2-5; D may be TRBD1 or TRBD2 (6 bases each). For the CDR3, the DNA is TGTGCCTGGAGTGTAGGGGGGGAGACCCAGTACTTC. As protein: CAWSVGGETQYF.